The following is a T cell receptor beta chain sequence with its context. Antigen specificity is unknown. The data are from a study of OX40 agonist ivuxolimab in advanced cancers. Study information: Treatment of patients was with ivuxolimab, an agonistic anti-OX40 (CD134) antibody. Prior checkpoint blockade (anti-PD-1, anti-PD-L1 or anti-CTLA-4) was permitted; over 30% had it. Findings of the study overall: Also present in some nonresponders was a low level of normalized T-cell clonal expansion. Doses of 0.1 to 3.0 mg/kg were accompanied by clonal expansion of CD4+ and CD8+ blood T cells by week 6.

This CDR3 region has 15 residues. Trimming removed 8 bases from V and 5 bases from J, with 21 bases in between. In germline, CDR1 is MNHNY, CDR2 SVGAGI (reference sequence). Only in-frame clones appear in the TCRdb table, and some are missing; sequencing was by immunoSEQ multiplex PCR. The sample includes approximately 81,000 clones, approximately 81% of them seen just once. This chain links TRBV6-6 with TRBJ2-5; D perhaps matches TRBD2 (6 bases). Sample: CD4+ or CD8+ T cells sorted from blood, taken in a trial of the OX40 agonist ivuxolimab. The receptor was derived from an adult with an advanced solid tumor such as melanoma, head and neck, liver or kidney cancer. CDR3 nucleotides: TGTGCCAGCTGGGTGGGCGGGACCCCCTGGGAGACCCAGTACTTC. Translated: CASWVGGTPWETQYF.